The rows below give T cell receptor beta chains drawn from one sample of a study of cytomegalovirus exposure and HLA in healthy donors. Some clones are missing from TCRdb's copy, which holds only in-frame ones; the method was immunoSEQ multiplex PCR. The sample records 150,000 or so clones, about 86% being singletons. The material sequenced was PBMCs. These receptors were collected from a human donor in good health. Each CDR3 is given with its conserved first and last residue. Clone size, where shown, is once, few, many, or a class for clones that have expanded.

J: TRBJ2-7; size: -; V: TRBV30; length: 15; CDR3: CAWSSGLVSSYEQYF
J: TRBJ1-1; size: -; V: TRBV7-9; length: 15; CDR3: CASSLDARMNTEAFF
J: TRBJ2-1; size: -; V: TRBV7-9; length: 13; CDR3: CASSFSGGNEQFF
J: TRBJ1-1; size: -; V: TRBV7-3; length: 16; CDR3: CASSPQGPLGNTEAFF
J: TRBJ1-5; size: -; V: TRBV18; length: 12; CDR3: CASSPENQPQHF
J: TRBJ1-2; size: few; V: TRBV10-1; length: 13; CDR3: CASSESTAYGYTF
J: TRBJ1-1; size: -; V: TRBV4-1; length: 16; CDR3: CASSQRTGGMNTEAFF
J: TRBJ2-5; size: -; V: TRBV6-1; length: 14; CDR3: CASSELGRRETQYF
J: TRBJ2-7; size: -; V: TRBV5-4; length: 12; CDR3: CASSLGLNEQYF
J: TRBJ2-1; size: -; V: TRBV30; length: 14; CDR3: CASGGTGPYNEQFF
J: TRBJ2-6; size: -; V: TRBV7-8; length: 12; CDR3: CPPGSGANVLTF
J: TRBJ1-2; size: -; V: TRBV10-3; length: 14; CDR3: CAISESPENYGYTF
J: TRBJ1-3; size: -; V: TRBV7-9; length: 16; CDR3: CASIPAGGLPGNTIYF
J: TRBJ2-1; size: -; V: TRBV2; length: 16; CDR3: CASSVSGGRRSHEQFF
J: TRBJ1-2; size: -; V: TRBV7-2; length: 15; CDR3: CASSLRQGFNYGYTF
J: TRBJ2-7; size: -; V: TRBV5-1; length: 15; CDR3: CASSLDPGSSYEQYF
J: TRBJ1-6; size: -; V: TRBV7-6; length: 14; CDR3: CASSLGVRNSPLHF
J: TRBJ2-1; size: -; V: TRBV4-3; length: 16; CDR3: CASSQDPGGSYNEQFF
J: TRBJ1-4; size: once; V: TRBV10-2; length: 14; CDR3: CASSDPGRGEKLFF
J: TRBJ2-1; size: few; V: TRBV5-1; length: 16; CDR3: CASSLTSGGFYNEQFF
J: TRBJ1-1; size: -; V: TRBV29-1; length: 13; CDR3: CSVTPREGTEAFF
J: TRBJ2-7; size: -; V: TRBV6-5; length: 14; CDR3: CASSYAKQGGEQYF
J: TRBJ2-7; size: -; V: TRBV7-6; length: 15; CDR3: CASSLEGLHSYEQYF
J: TRBJ1-2; size: -; V: TRBV30; length: 15; CDR3: CAWRPGRVPNYGYTF
J: TRBJ2-5; size: -; V: TRBV18; length: 13; CDR3: CASSPGLQETQYF
J: TRBJ2-2; size: -; V: TRBV7-2; length: 14; CDR3: CASSTSGGTGELFF
J: TRBJ2-2; size: -; V: TRBV6-6; length: 16; CDR3: CASSDGTSLRTGELFF